The sequence of this TCR beta chain was determined in a study of identical twins. CDR3 length: 14 residues. Per the germline V gene, CDR1 is KGHDR and CDR2 is SFDVKD. V gave up 3 bases and J gave up 5 bases; unmatched junction bases: 3. Unique molecular identifiers were in the cDNA, with template-switch universal primer binding. MiXCR, applied by TCRdb to the 5' RACE reads, yields one record per CDR3 protein. The sample lists 690,000 or so distinct CDR3 sequences; more than 6.5% were seen once. In the case of this clonotype: Its antigen is unknown.

Study-level findings and limits: Findings depended on cross-sectional statistics rather than tracking the same donors. Invariant MAIT and iNKT cells could partly confound zero-insertion analyses.

The sample also formed part of further work on yellow fever vaccine responses in identical twins.

This TCR was recovered from a woman between 18 and 29 years old in good health. Sequencing was done on a sample of PBMCs. This chain links TRBV24-1 with TRBJ2-7; 10 bases match TRBD1. The CDR3 DNA is TGTGCCACCAGTGATAATGGACAGGGGGACGAGCAGTACTTC. This codes for CATSDNGQGDEQYF.